This T cell receptor (beta chain) is drawn from a study of blood T cell repertoires in COVID-19. V dropped 1 base and J dropped 7; count of bases not matched to a gene: 4. This CDR3 region has 16 residues. Germline V gene lookup returns CDR1 SGHRS and CDR2 YFSETQ. Measured with immunoSEQ multiplex PCR; TCRdb has only the in-frame clones, and not every one. The sample records more than 250,000 clones, around 87% being singletons. The chain has TRBV5-1 and TRBJ2-1, with 14 bases that match TRBD2. The TCR was taken from a man aged 50 or older with active or convalescent COVID-19. The sequencing input was peripheral blood. CDR3 sequence reads: CASSLPGTSGGNEQFF. The DNA of the CDR3 is TGCGCCAGCAGCTTGCCCGGGACTAGCGGGGGTAATGAGCAGTTCTTC. Full variable domain (missing parts from reference TRBV5-1 and TRBJ2-1): KAGVTQTPRYLIKTRGQQVTLSCSPISGHRSVSWYQQTPGQGLQFLFEYFSETQRNKGNFPGRFSGRQFSNSRSEMNVSTLELGDSALYLCASSLPGTSGGNEQFFGPGTRLTVL.